The 21 T cell receptor beta chains reported below all come from one sample, sequenced in a study of blood T cell repertoires in COVID-19. Using immunoSEQ multiplex PCR, the repertoire was profiled, and TCRdb retains in-frame clones only, with some absent. The sample lists 180,000 or so clones, roughly 89% occurring once. The specimen sequenced was peripheral blood. The receptor source for this set is a man aged 50 or older with acute or convalescent COVID-19.

V and J are TRBV5-1 and TRBJ1-4; a weak D match, TRBD1 (6 bases). CDR3 size: 13 residues. The V gene lost 2 bases and the J gene lost 8 bases, with 10 bases spanning the gap. Germline values: CDR1 SGHRS, CDR2 YFSETQ. Here the CDR3 reads CASSFRGEEKLFF. The CDR3 DNA sequence: TGCGCCAGCAGCTTCAGGGGTGAAGAAAAACTGTTTTTT.

This sequence joins TRBV3-1 (or the pseudogene TRBV3-2) and TRBJ1-3, with no clear D. Trimming took off 0 bases at V and 0 bases at J, with 9 bases between the two ends. Germline values: CDR1 LGHDT, CDR2 YNNKEL (reference sequence). This CDR3 has 16 amino acids. In nucleotides, the CDR3 is TGTGCCAGCAGCCAAGACAACATCCCCTCTGGAAACACCATATATTTT. This gives the protein CASSQDNIPSGNTIYF.

V usage is TRBV18 and J usage is TRBJ1-6, with D perhaps matching TRBD1 (5 bases). The CDR3 contains 17 residues. Per germline, CDR1 KGHSH and CDR2 LQKENI. Trimming stripped 2 bases from V and 7 bases from J, with 18 bases between. The CDR3 spells CASSPEVGGVGNSPLHF. CDR3 bases: TGTGCCAGCTCACCAGAGGTAGGAGGGGTAGGCAATTCACCCCTCCACTTT. Full variable domain (missing parts from reference TRBV18 and TRBJ1-6): NAGVMQNPRHLVRRRGQEARLRCSPMKGHSHVYWYRQLPEEGLKFMVYLQKENIIDESGMPKERFSAEFPKEGPSILRIQQVVRGDSAAYFCASSPEVGGVGNSPLHFGNGTRLTVT.

This chain connects TRBV6-6 to TRBJ2-5; D is unclear. Germline CDR1 and CDR2: MNHNY and SVGAGI (reference sequence). The CDR3 consists of 13 residues. The V and J ends lost 6 bases and 5 bases respectively, with 13 bases between them. CDR3 in amino acids: CASRPGVPETQYF. The DNA of the CDR3 is TGTGCCAGCAGGCCCGGAGTCCCGGAGACCCAGTACTTC.

Only one count was recorded for this clone. The chain carries TRBV27 and TRBJ2-1; 11 bases are a match to TRBD2. Per germline, CDR1 MNHEY and CDR2 SMNVEV (reference sequence). The CDR3 is 17 residues long. V gave up 2 bases and J gave up 1 base; unmatched junction bases: 4. Written as DNA, the CDR3 is TGTGCCAGCAGTTTAGGGACTAGCGGTCTTTCCTACAATGAGCAGTTCTTC. It specifies CASSLGTSGLSYNEQFF.

In this sample, this clone turned up a few times. The chain is built from TRBV14 and TRBJ2-7, with D maybe TRBD1 (6 bases). From germline, CDR1 is SGHDN and CDR2 FVKESK. Trimming stripped 3 bases from V and 5 bases from J, with 11 bases between. This CDR3 region has 13 residues. The CDR3 DNA is TGTGCCAGCAGCCAGGGGGCGAATAACGAGCAGTACGTC. This sequence encodes CASSQGANNEQYV.

The genes are TRBV19 and TRBJ2-5; 7 bases map to TRBD2. CDR3 length equals 17 residues. Germline V gives CDR1 LNHDA, CDR2 SQIVND (reference sequence). V dropped 3 bases and J dropped 4; count of bases not matched to a gene: 14. This chain's CDR3 is CASSIQFRSGAGETQYF. CDR3 bases: TGTGCCAGTAGTATCCAGTTTAGGAGCGGGGCCGGAGAGACCCAGTACTTC.

Here the CDR3 reads CSVVLGQMNTGELFF. Written as DNA, the CDR3 is TGCAGCGTTGTATTAGGACAGATGAACACCGGGGAGCTGTTTTTT. The chain carries TRBV29-1 and TRBJ2-2; D might be TRBD1 (6 bases). The V end was cut by 4 bases, the J end by 1 base, with 13 bases between. Germline V lookup: CDR1 SQVTM, CDR2 ANQGSEA. CDR3 length equals 15 residues.

The chain employs TRBV28 and TRBJ2-3; no clear D. V lost 7 bases to trimming and J lost 1 base, with 15 bases between them. CDR1 and CDR2 (germline): MDHEN, SYDVKM. The CDR3 extends over 15 amino acids. The CDR3, as DNA: TGTGCCAGCACGAGTGCTGCTCCTGGCACAGATACGCAGTATTTT. This translates into CASTSAAPGTDTQYF.

The rearrangement uses TRBV9 and TRBJ1-2; TRBD1 matches at 11 bases. V gave up 0 bases and J gave up 4 bases; unmatched junction bases: 2. This CDR3 has 15 residues. The germline V gene has CDR1 SGDLS and CDR2 YYNGEE. The CDR3 protein is CASSVGTGGSYGYTF. CDR3 DNA: TGTGCCAGCAGCGTAGGGACAGGGGGCAGCTATGGCTACACCTTC.

The chain carries TRBV18 and TRBJ2-6, with D possibly matching TRBD1 (5 bases). CDR1 and CDR2 from the germline V gene are KGHSH and LQKENI. There are 16 residues in the CDR3. Deletions cut 2 bases from V and 1 base from J, with 9 bases between. The CDR3 is CASSPLQVSGANVLTF. Here the CDR3 DNA reads TGTGCCAGCTCACCATTACAGGTATCTGGGGCCAACGTCCTGACTTTC.

A remark on this clone: The sample carries other DNA sequences with the same CDR3. The gene calls are TRBV19 and TRBJ1-5; no clear D gene. The CDR3 is 13 residues long. The ends were cut back, 6 bases at V and 2 bases at J, with 8 bases in the middle. Germline assignment: CDR1 LNHDA and CDR2 SQIVND (reference sequence). The CDR3 nucleotides read TGTGCCAGTAGCCGGGGAGGCAATCAGCCCCAGCATTTT. Translating gives CASSRGGNQPQHF.

This rearrangement joins TRBV30 to TRBJ1-5; D is unclear. Trimming removed 2 bases from V and 6 bases from J, with 11 bases in between. The length of the CDR3 is 13 residues. Germline-derived CDR1 and CDR2 are GTSNPN and SVGIG (reference sequence). The CDR3 DNA is TGTGCCTGGAGTATCGCGGGAGGTCAGCCCCAGCATTTT. This codes for CAWSIAGGQPQHF.

V is TRBV2 and J is TRBJ2-3; TRBD2 is a possible D gene (6 bases). Deletions cut 2 bases from V and 9 bases from J, with 12 bases between. The CDR3 has 13 residues. In germline, CDR1 is SNHLY, CDR2 FYNNEI. For the CDR3, the DNA is TGTGCCAGCAGTGAAAGGAGAGGAGGGACGCAGTATTTT. This sequence encodes CASSERRGGTQYF.

This rearrangement joins TRBV11-1 to TRBJ2-2; D possibly corresponds to TRBD2 (6 bases). Germline V gene lookup returns CDR1 SGHAT and CDR2 FQDESV (reference sequence). V shed 5 bases and J shed 7 bases, with 11 bases lying between them. The CDR3 is 13 amino acids. The CDR3 nucleotides are TGTGCCAGCAGCGGGACTCAGGGCGGGGAGCTGTTTTTT. Encoded protein: CASSGTQGGELFF.

This chain uses TRBV28 with TRBJ2-7; maybe TRBD1 (5 bases). The CDR3 totals 11 residues. V shed 7 bases and J shed 2 bases, with 6 bases lying between them. Germline CDR1 and CDR2: MDHEN and SYDVKM. CDR3 sequence (DNA): TGTGCCAGCACGACAGCCTACGAGCAGTACGTC. Residues: CASTTAYEQYV.

This chain joins TRBV5-1 and TRBJ1-2, with D unresolved. The germline V and J ends were trimmed by 6 bases and 2 bases, with 14 bases remaining between them. CDR3 length equals 14 residues. Germline V CDR1 and CDR2: SGHRS, YFSETQ. The CDR3 spells CASKLGDGNYGYTF. The CDR3 coding sequence is TGCGCCAGCAAACTAGGCGACGGGAACTATGGCTACACCTTC.

The V gene is TRBV7-2, the J gene TRBJ2-3; 7 bases are shared with TRBD2. V shed 3 bases and J 2 bases; nucleotides not matched to a gene: 2. The germline gives CDR1 SGHTA, CDR2 FQGNSA. The CDR3 has 14 residues. CDR3 sequence reads: CASSLGLNTDTQYF. CDR3 DNA sequence: TGTGCCAGCAGCTTGGGACTAAACACAGATACGCAGTATTTT.

The V gene is TRBV7-3, the J gene TRBJ1-6; D not certain. V lost 5 bases to trimming and J lost 0 bases, with 8 bases between them. CDR3 length: 15 amino acids. Germline values: CDR1 SGHTA, CDR2 FQGTGA. The CDR3 region is CASSTSGSYNSPLHF. DNA for the CDR3: TGTGCCAGCAGCACCAGCGGCTCCTATAATTCACCCCTCCACTTT.

J is TRBJ2-7 and V is TRBV5-6; 10 positions agree with TRBD2. The CDR3 is 18 amino acids. The germline V gene has CDR1 SGHDT and CDR2 YYEEEE. Losses at the gene ends were 3 bases for V and 6 bases for J; bases not matched to a gene: 18. CDR3: CASSSPVTRSSGSFEQYF. The CDR3 coding sequence is TGTGCCAGCAGCTCCCCCGTAACACGATCTAGCGGGAGTTTCGAGCAGTACTTC.

This chain connects TRBV7-6 to TRBJ2-5; the match to TRBD2 covers 13 bases. CDR3 length: 16 residues. Looked up from germline, CDR1 is SGHVS and CDR2 is FNYEAQ. After removal of 5 bases from V and 3 bases from J, the junction contained 6 bases not matched to a gene. This CDR3 reads CASSPTGLAGEETQYF. In DNA, the CDR3 is TGTGCCAGCAGCCCCACCGGACTAGCGGGGGAAGAGACCCAGTACTTC.